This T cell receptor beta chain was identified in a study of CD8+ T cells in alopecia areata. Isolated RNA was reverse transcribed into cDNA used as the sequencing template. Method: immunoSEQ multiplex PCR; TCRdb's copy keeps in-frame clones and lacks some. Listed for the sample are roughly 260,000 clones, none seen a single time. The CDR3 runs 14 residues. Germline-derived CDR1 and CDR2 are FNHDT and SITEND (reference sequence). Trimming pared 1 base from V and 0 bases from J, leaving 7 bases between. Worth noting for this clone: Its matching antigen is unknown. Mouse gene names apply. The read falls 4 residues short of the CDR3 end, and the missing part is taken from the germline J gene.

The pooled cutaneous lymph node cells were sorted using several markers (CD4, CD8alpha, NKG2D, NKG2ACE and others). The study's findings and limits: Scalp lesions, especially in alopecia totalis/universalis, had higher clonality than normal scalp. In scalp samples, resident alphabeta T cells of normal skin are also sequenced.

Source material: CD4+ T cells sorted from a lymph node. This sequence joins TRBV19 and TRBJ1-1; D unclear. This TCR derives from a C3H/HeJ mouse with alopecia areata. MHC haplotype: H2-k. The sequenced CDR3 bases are TGTGCCAGCAGTATACCCAGCACAAACACA. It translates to CASSIPSTNT. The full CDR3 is CASSIPSTNTEVFF.